The clone carrying this T cell receptor beta chain came up a few times. Its specificity is unknown. This sample is part of a study of cytomegalovirus exposure and HLA in healthy donors. Notes on the study in general: Within the data, a cluster of highly shared sequence variants was likely a sequencing artifact. Most TCR beta V segments were productive about 87% or about 30% of the time in an earlier analysis.

In the PCR, 60 Vbeta and 13 Jbeta primers were used. The data were produced by immunoSEQ multiplex PCR, yet TCRdb's version contains in-frame clones alone and is incomplete. The sample yields under 200,000 clones, approximately 78% seen once. The material sequenced was PBMCs. The sequence was collected from a woman aged 18-29 years in good health and CMV-seronegative.

As DNA, the CDR3 is TGTGCCAGCAGTTACTCTTTCGGACAGGGGGCCTACGAGCAGTACTTC. Its translation: CASSYSFGQGAYEQYF. V usage is TRBV6-6 and J usage is TRBJ2-7; 10 bases map to TRBD1. The CDR3 is 16 amino acids. Germline lookup yields CDR1 MNHNY and CDR2 SVGAGI (reference sequence). V was clipped by 0 bases and J by 2 bases; unmatched bases: 4.